Below are 18 T cell receptor beta chains sequenced from a single sample in a study of blood T cell repertoires in COVID-19. Clones were sequenced by immunoSEQ multiplex PCR, and TCRdb holds only the in-frame ones, with some missing. The data contain 250,000 to 350,000 clones, 75% to 90% of them singletons. The specimen sequenced was peripheral blood. The source of these receptors is a woman under 40 with COVID-19, enrolled during active disease.

This chain connects TRBV6-4 to TRBJ2-3; no firm D call. This CDR3 spans 13 amino acids. V was pared by 7 bases and J by 4 bases, with 12 bases between. Germline values: CDR1 MRHNA, CDR2 SNTAGT. The CDR3 region is CASISERSDTQYF. The DNA of the CDR3 is TGTGCCAGCATCTCCGAGAGGTCAGATACGCAGTATTTT.

The rearrangement links TRBV11-2 to TRBJ2-3; D unresolved. This CDR3 has 14 amino acids. Germline CDR1 SGHAT, CDR2 FQNNGV. Trimming removed 8 bases at V and 3 bases at J, with 15 bases between. The CDR3 coding sequence is TGTGCCAGCTTAAGGAGCTCTAGGACAGATACGCAGTATTTT. Translated, it gives CASLRSSRTDTQYF.

This chain joins TRBV5-6 and TRBJ2-1; 7 nucleotides line up with TRBD1. Germline-derived CDR1 and CDR2 are SGHDT and YYEEEE. CDR3 length: 15 amino acids. V trimming: 0 bases; J trimming: 7 bases; junction bases outside the gene matches: 7. The CDR3 DNA sequence: TGTGCCAGCAGCTTGGTTACACAGGGGTGGAATGAGCAGTTCTTC. Its protein product is CASSLVTQGWNEQFF.

The CDR3 sequence is CASRPGLVGETQYF. The CDR3 DNA reads TGTGCCAGCAGACCGGGACTAGTCGGAGAGACCCAGTACTTC. The V gene is TRBV27, the J gene TRBJ2-5, with 8 bases that match TRBD2. The CDR3 has 14 amino acids. Per the germline V gene, CDR1 is MNHEY and CDR2 is SMNVEV (reference sequence). Trimming cost V 6 bases and J 4 bases; bases outside gene matches: 7.

The chain uses TRBV2 and TRBJ2-1; maybe TRBD2 (7 bases). Germline assignment: CDR1 SNHLY and CDR2 FYNNEI. CDR3 size: 16 residues. Trimming removed 6 bases at V and 1 base at J, with 16 bases between. CDR3 coding DNA: TGTGCCAGCAGAGGGGGGGCAGGGTTATCCTACAATGAGCAGTTCTTC. This encodes CASRGGAGLSYNEQFF.

The chain recombines TRBV7-9 with TRBJ2-7; the D gene is possibly TRBD1 (6 bases). Trimming shortened V by 1 base and J by 0 bases, and 7 bases separated the two germline ends. This CDR3 is built from 14 residues. Germline V gives CDR1 SEHNR, CDR2 FQNEAQ (reference sequence). This chain's CDR3 is CASSLGGGSYEQYF. DNA of the CDR3: TGTGCCAGCAGCTTAGGAGGGGGCTCCTACGAGCAGTACTTC. Looking up the rest from reference TRBV7-9 and TRBJ2-7 gives the full variable domain: DTGVSQNPRHKITKRGQNVTFRCDPISEHNRLYWYRQTLGQGPEFLTYFQNEAQLEKSRLLSDRFSAERPKGSFSTLEIQRTEQGDSAMYLCASSLGGGSYEQYFGPGTRLTVT.

This clone was seen just once. The chain carries TRBV28 and TRBJ2-2; 10 positions match TRBD2. In germline, CDR1 is MDHEN, CDR2 SYDVKM. The CDR3 extends over 15 amino acids. Trimming took 5 bases from V and 4 from J; bases not matched to a gene: 4. This CDR3 is CASSIAGGGTGELFF. CDR3 sequence (DNA): TGTGCCAGCAGTATAGCGGGAGGAGGCACCGGGGAGCTGTTTTTT.

The V and J genes are TRBV15 and TRBJ2-7, with 10 bases that match TRBD2. J lost 6 bases, V lost 1 base, and 3 bases had no gene match. Germline CDR1 LNHNV, CDR2 YYDKDF (reference sequence). This CDR3 region has 14 residues. CDR3 protein: CATSRGRTSGEQYF. In nucleotides, the CDR3 is TGTGCCACCAGCAGAGGGAGGACTAGCGGCGAGCAGTACTTC.

The J gene is TRBJ1-1, the V gene TRBV10-2; perhaps TRBD1 as D (5 bases). The CDR3 sequence is 12 residues long. CDR1 and CDR2 from the germline V gene are WSHSY and SAAADI. V shed 4 bases and J shed 6 bases, with 9 bases lying between them. The CDR3 DNA is TGCGCCAGCAGTGTGTGGGGGGCTGAAGCTTTCTTT. Translation: CASSVWGAEAFF.

This chain uses TRBV6-6 with TRBJ2-1, with 14 bases identical to TRBD2. The CDR3 consists of 16 residues. Germline trimming cut 5 bases from V and 6 bases from J; bases unmatched to any gene: 6. CDR1 is MNHNY and CDR2 is SVGAGI in the germline V gene (reference sequence). The CDR3 DNA reads TGTGCCAGCAGTCAGCAAGGGACTAGCGGGAGCAATGAGCAGTTCTTC. Amino acids: CASSQQGTSGSNEQFF.

The chain joins TRBV6-1 to TRBJ2-7; D perhaps matches TRBD1 (6 bases). Germline CDR1 reads MNHNS; CDR2 reads SASEGT. V shed 3 bases and J shed 0 bases, with 9 bases lying between them. This CDR3 region has 14 residues. The CDR3 loop reads CASSDQGSSYEQYF. CDR3 DNA sequence: TGTGCCAGCAGTGATCAGGGGAGCTCCTACGAGCAGTACTTC.

The J gene is TRBJ1-5, the V gene TRBV27, with 9 bases aligning to TRBD1. Germline trimming cut 5 bases from V and 4 bases from J; bases unmatched to any gene: 3. Germline lookup yields CDR1 MNHEY and CDR2 SMNVEV (reference sequence). The CDR3 has 14 residues. In nucleotides, the CDR3 is TGTGCCAGCAGTAGGGGACAGGGTAATCAGCCCCAGCATTTT. Translated: CASSRGQGNQPQHF.

This chain uses TRBV5-8 with TRBJ2-5; a possible D gene is TRBD2 (6 bases). Between the trimmed V and J ends, which lost 4 bases and 7 bases, there was a span of 14 bases. Looked up from germline, CDR1 is SGHTS and CDR2 is YDEGEE. The CDR3 totals 13 residues. This CDR3 is CASSPGVGRTQYF. DNA of the CDR3: TGTGCCAGCAGCCCGGGGGTGGGAAGGACCCAGTACTTC.

V is TRBV24-1 and J is TRBJ2-1, with a weak D call TRBD2 (6 bases). The CDR3 is made up of 16 amino acids. The germline CDR1 and CDR2 sequences are KGHDR and SFDVKD. V was clipped by 2 bases and J by 3 bases, with 13 bases between them. In DNA, the CDR3 is TGTGCCACCAGTGATTCCGGGACTTCAGGCTACAATGAGCAGTTCTTC. It yields the protein CATSDSGTSGYNEQFF.

The chain links TRBV18 to TRBJ2-7, with 11 bases matching TRBD2. The J segment lost 2 bases and the V segment lost 3 bases, leaving 3 bases of the junction unmatched. Germline V gene sequence: CDR1 KGHSH, CDR2 LQKENI. The CDR3 covers 15 residues. CDR3 nucleotide sequence: TGTGCCAGCTCACCGACTAGCGGGATAACCTACGAGCAGTACTTC. Residues: CASSPTSGITYEQYF.

The J gene is TRBJ1-1, the V gene TRBV5-1; D is possibly TRBD1 (5 bases). CDR3 size: 15 residues. V lost 4 bases and J lost 0, with 13 bases in between. Looked up from germline, CDR1 is SGHRS and CDR2 is YFSETQ. Written as DNA, the CDR3 is TGCGCCAGCAGCAACCCAGGACAAATGAACACTGAAGCTTTCTTT. It is translated as CASSNPGQMNTEAFF.

The rearrangement links TRBV5-1 to TRBJ1-1, with TRBD1 as a possible D gene (6 bases). The CDR3 sequence is 15 residues long. The V end was cut by 2 bases, the J end by 1 base, with 12 bases between. From germline, CDR1 is SGHRS and CDR2 YFSETQ. For the CDR3, the DNA is TGCGCCAGCAGCTTTAGTGGCAGGGGGAACACTGAAGCTTTCTTT. Its protein product is CASSFSGRGNTEAFF.

This clone showed up just once. The chain employs TRBV2 and TRBJ2-4; TRBD2 aligns across 7 bases. The ends lost 8 bases at V and 0 bases at J; junction bases unmatched: 13. From germline, CDR1 is SNHLY and CDR2 FYNNEI. This CDR3 is built from 17 residues. The CDR3 DNA reads as TGTGCCAGCTCAATCGCCCCCAGCGGGATAGCCAAAAACATTCAGTACTTC. Translated, it gives CASSIAPSGIAKNIQYF.